What follows are 8 T cell receptor beta chains derived from one specimen sequenced in a study of early T cells in non-severe SARS-CoV-2 infection. TCRdb re-derived calls from the 5' RACE reads in MiXCR, one entry per CDR3 protein. The table includes over 60,000 distinct CDR3 sequences, about an eighth detected once. The source material was whole blood. These receptor sequences come from an adult who was a healthcare worker with PCR-confirmed SARS-CoV-2 infection or an uninfected control (not recorded which).

This clonotype has only a few counts. This chain joins TRBV29-1 and TRBJ2-1; 10 bases align to TRBD2. V was pared by 2 bases and J by 9 bases, with 4 bases of the junction left unmatched. The CDR3 has 13 residues. Germline values: CDR1 SQVTM, CDR2 ANQGSEA. The CDR3 DNA reads TGCAGCGTTGAAAGGTCTAGCGGGGGTGAGCAGTTCTTC. Translated, it gives CSVERSSGGEQFF.

This clonotype was detected ten times or more. The gene calls are TRBV7-8 and TRBJ2-7, with D perhaps given as TRBD1 or TRBD2 (5 bases each). Per germline, CDR1 SGHVS and CDR2 FQNEAQ. This CDR3 contains 14 residues. Trimming took off 4 bases at V and 2 bases at J, with 12 bases between the two ends. This CDR3 reads CASSWSLGAYEQYF. The CDR3 DNA reads TGTGCCAGCAGCTGGTCGTTGGGGGCCTACGAGCAGTACTTC.

This clonotype was counted a single time. J is TRBJ1-5 and V is TRBV14, with D hard to call. In germline, CDR1 is SGHDN, CDR2 FVKESK. The CDR3 is made up of 12 amino acids. The V gene lost 5 bases and the J gene lost 3 bases, with 5 bases spanning the gap. For the CDR3, the DNA is TGTGCCAGCAGCAGAGACAATCAGCCCCAGCATTTT. Amino acids: CASSRDNQPQHF.

This clonotype was counted ten times or more. The chain has TRBV7-9 and TRBJ1-2; D ambiguous. Germline V CDR1 and CDR2: SEHNR, FQNEAQ (reference sequence). This CDR3 is built from 15 residues. With 1 base removed from V and 4 bases from J, the gap between germline ends came to 13 bases. In nucleotides, the CDR3 is TGTGCCAGCAGCTTAGGGGGTGCGAGGGCCTATGGCTACACCTTC. It encodes CASSLGGARAYGYTF.

The J gene is TRBJ2-3, the V gene TRBV6-6; 12 positions agree with TRBD2. CDR1 MNHNY and CDR2 SVGAGI come from the germline V gene (reference sequence). The CDR3 loop spans 16 amino acids. Germline trimming cut 5 bases from V and 5 bases from J; bases unmatched to any gene: 8. In DNA, the CDR3 is TGTGCCAGCAGTCACCTAGCGGGGGGGCTAGGAGATACGCAGTATTTT. It encodes CASSHLAGGLGDTQYF.

In this sample, this clonotype turned up a few times. The V gene is TRBV7-9, the J gene TRBJ1-5; perhaps TRBD1 as D (6 bases). Trimming shortened V by 7 bases and J by 2 bases, and 15 bases separated the two germline ends. CDR1 is SEHNR and CDR2 is FQNEAQ in the germline V gene (reference sequence). This CDR3 contains 15 residues. The DNA for the CDR3 is TGTGCCAGCACCGGCGGGGGCGTCGGCAATCAGCCCCAGCATTTT. It translates to CASTGGGVGNQPQHF. Using reference TRBV7-9 and TRBJ1-5 for the parts outside the CDR3, the full variable domain is DTGVSQNPRHKITKRGQNVTFRCDPISEHNRLYWYRQTLGQGPEFLTYFQNEAQLEKSRLLSDRFSAERPKGSFSTLEIQRTEQGDSAMYLCASTGGGVGNQPQHFGDGTRLSIL.

This clonotype was detected a few times. The chain carries TRBV12-3 or TRBV12-4 and TRBJ1-1; the D gene is possibly TRBD1 (5 bases). This CDR3 spans 13 amino acids. The V end lost 7 bases, the J end lost 2 bases, and 11 bases lay between the germline ends. CDR3 protein: CASNSGRNTEAFF. In nucleotides, the CDR3 is TGTGCCAGCAACTCGGGGCGTAACACTGAAGCTTTCTTT.

This rearrangement joins TRBV6-1 to TRBJ2-3; D possibly matches TRBD1 or TRBD2 (5 bases each). From germline, CDR1 is MNHNS and CDR2 SASEGT. The CDR3 sequence is 11 residues long. CDR3 sequence: CALGDTDTQYF. CDR3 DNA sequence: TGTGCACTGGGGGACACAGATACGCAGTATTTT.